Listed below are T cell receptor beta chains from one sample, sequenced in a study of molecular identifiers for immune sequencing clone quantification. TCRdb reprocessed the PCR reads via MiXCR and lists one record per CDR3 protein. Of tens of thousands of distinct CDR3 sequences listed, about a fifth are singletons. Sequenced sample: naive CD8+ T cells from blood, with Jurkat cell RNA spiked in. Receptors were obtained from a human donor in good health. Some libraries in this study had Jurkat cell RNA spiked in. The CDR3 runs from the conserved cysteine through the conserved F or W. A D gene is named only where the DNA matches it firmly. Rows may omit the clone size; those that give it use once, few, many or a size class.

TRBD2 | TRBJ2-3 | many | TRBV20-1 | CSARDLMALAGELDTQYF | TGCAGTGCTAGAGATCTGATGGCACTAGCGGGAGAGTTAGATACGCAGTATTTT
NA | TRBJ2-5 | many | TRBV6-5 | CASRQGVRETQYF | TGTGCCAGCAGGCAGGGTGTTCGGGAGACCCAGTACTTC
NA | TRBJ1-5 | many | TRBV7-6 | CASSRTKGGNNQPQHF | TGTGCCAGCAGCCGGACAAAGGGGGGAAACAATCAGCCCCAGCATTTT
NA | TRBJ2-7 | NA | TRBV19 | CASSTAGAYEQYF | TGTGCCAGTAGTACGGCGGGTGCCTACGAGCAGTACTTC
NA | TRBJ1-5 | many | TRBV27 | CASSQQGFGNQPQHF | TGTGCCAGCAGTCAACAGGGATTTGGCAATCAGCCCCAGCATTTT
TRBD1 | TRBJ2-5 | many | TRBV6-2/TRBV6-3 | CASSYLDRGLQETQYF | TGTGCCAGCAGTTACCTCGACAGGGGGCTACAAGAGACCCAGTACTTC
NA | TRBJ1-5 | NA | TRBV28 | CATRDGSRPQHF | TGTGCCACCCGGGACGGATCTCGGCCCCAGCATTTT
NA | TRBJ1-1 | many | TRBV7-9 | CASSLGDGEAFF | TGTGCCAGCAGCTTAGGGGACGGCGAAGCTTTCTTT
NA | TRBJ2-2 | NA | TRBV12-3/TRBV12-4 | CASSPVRFGNTGELFF | TGTGCCAGCAGTCCAGTAAGGTTCGGCAACACCGGGGAGCTGTTTTTT
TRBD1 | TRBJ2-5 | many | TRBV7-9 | CASSSLPGQQETQYF | TGTGCCAGCAGCTCGTTACCGGGACAGCAAGAGACCCAGTACTTC
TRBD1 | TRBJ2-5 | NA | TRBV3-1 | CASSLGTGITYQETQYF | TGTGCCAGCAGCCTCGGGACAGGGATAACGTACCAAGAGACCCAGTACTTC
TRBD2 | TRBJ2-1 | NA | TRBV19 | CASSISSGRAYYNEQFF | TGTGCCAGTAGTATCTCGAGCGGGAGGGCCTACTACAATGAGCAGTTCTTC
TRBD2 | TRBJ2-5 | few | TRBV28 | CASSLGGLETQYF | TGTGCCAGCAGTTTGGGGGGGTTAGAGACCCAGTACTTC
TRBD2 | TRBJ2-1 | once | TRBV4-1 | CASNQEWASGGQFF | TGCGCCAGCAACCAAGAGTGGGCTAGCGGGGGTCAGTTCTTC
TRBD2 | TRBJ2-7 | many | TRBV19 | CASTSGGPNYEQYF | TGTGCCAGTACGAGCGGGGGGCCCAACTACGAGCAGTACTTC
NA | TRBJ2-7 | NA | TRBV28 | CVSGPQWAYEQYF | TGTGTCAGCGGACCCCAGTGGGCCTACGAGCAGTACTTC
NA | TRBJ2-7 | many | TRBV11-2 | CASSPGAGLWDEQYF | TGTGCCAGCAGCCCCGGGGCCGGGCTCTGGGACGAGCAGTACTTC
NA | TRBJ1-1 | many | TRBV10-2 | CASERNTEAFF | TGCGCCAGCGAACGGAACACTGAAGCTTTCTTT
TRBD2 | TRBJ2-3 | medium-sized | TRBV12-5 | CASAEGTSGTDTQYF | TGTGCTAGTGCTGAGGGGACTAGCGGCACAGATACGCAGTATTTT
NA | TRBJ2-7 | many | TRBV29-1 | CSVELGGPSYEQYF | TGCAGCGTTGAACTTGGGGGCCCGTCCTACGAGCAGTACTTC
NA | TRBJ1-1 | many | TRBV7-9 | CASSLGSVEAFF | TGTGCCAGCAGCTTAGGATCGGTTGAAGCTTTCTTT
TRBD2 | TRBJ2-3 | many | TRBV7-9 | CASSYLGGTPPDTQYF | TGTGCCAGCAGTTACCTGGGGGGGACCCCCCCAGATACGCAGTATTTT
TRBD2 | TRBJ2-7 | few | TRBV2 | CASSDPAGSGSYEQYF | TGTGCCAGCAGTGACCCAGCGGGATCTGGTTCCTACGAGCAGTACTTC
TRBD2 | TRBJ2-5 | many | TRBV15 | CATSRDLGTSGETQYF | TGTGCCACCAGCAGAGATCTGGGGACTAGCGGAGAGACCCAGTACTTC
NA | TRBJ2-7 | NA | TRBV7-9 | CASSPEGSGSHAQYF | TGTGCCAGCAGCCCCGAAGGGTCAGGGTCCCACGCGCAGTACTTC
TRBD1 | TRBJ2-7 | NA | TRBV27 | CASSSTGYEQYF | TGTGCCAGCAGTTCGACAGGGTATGAGCAGTACTTC
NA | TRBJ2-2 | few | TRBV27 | CASSSAPVGTGELFF | TGTGCCAGCAGTTCCGCCCCGGTTGGGACCGGGGAGCTGTTTTTT